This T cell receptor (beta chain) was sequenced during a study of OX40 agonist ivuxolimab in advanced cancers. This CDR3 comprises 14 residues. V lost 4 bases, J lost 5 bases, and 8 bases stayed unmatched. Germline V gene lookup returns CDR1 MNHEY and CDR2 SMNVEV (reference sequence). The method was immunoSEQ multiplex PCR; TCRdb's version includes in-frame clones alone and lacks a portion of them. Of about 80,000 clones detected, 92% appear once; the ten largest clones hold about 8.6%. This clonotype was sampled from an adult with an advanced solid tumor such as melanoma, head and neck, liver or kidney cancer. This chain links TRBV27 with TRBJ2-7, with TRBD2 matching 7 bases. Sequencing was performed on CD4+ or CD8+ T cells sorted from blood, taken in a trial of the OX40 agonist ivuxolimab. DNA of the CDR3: TGTGCCAGCAGTTCAGTGTGGGGAGGGAACGAGCAGTACTTC. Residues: CASSSVWGGNEQYF.